A single T cell receptor (beta chain) is shown here with its context. In the source study's methods: Estimated nucleated cell counts came from reference gene primer amplification. This table comes from immunoSEQ multiplex PCR, and its TCRdb copy is limited to in-frame clones, with some not included. The V and J calls and clone size are taken from that table; D and trimming were inferred from the DNA. The data show 100,000 to 150,000 clones, approximately 80% seen once. The CDR3 is 20 residues long. The V gene's germline CDR1 is SGHRS and CDR2 YFSETQ. V lost 4 bases, J lost 1 base, and 21 bases stayed unmatched. This record comes from a study of blood T cell repertoires in COVID-19. Study-level background: Acute-phase and convalescent COVID-19 samples originated in the United States, Italy and Spain. Sample material is recorded as cDNA or gDNA derived from T cells, B-cell-depleted T cells, or PBMCs.

V is TRBV5-1 and J is TRBJ2-7, with 9 bases that match TRBD1. The source material was peripheral blood. The TCR originated in a woman aged 45 to 65 with acute or convalescent COVID-19. The CDR3 is CASSSAALGRRQGGSYEQYF. The CDR3 DNA reads TGCGCCAGCAGCAGCGCTGCCCTGGGCCGCAGACAGGGGGGATCCTACGAGCAGTACTTC.